What follows are 18 T cell receptor beta chains derived from one specimen sequenced in a study of blood T cell repertoires in COVID-19. Libraries were prepared by immunoSEQ multiplex PCR; TCRdb keeps only in-frame clonotypes and omits some of them. The sample consists of about 92,000 clones, 70% to 90% of them appearing once. Sequenced input: peripheral blood. The receptors stem from a woman aged 55 to 70 with COVID-19, enrolled during active disease.

The chain couples TRBV7-9 to TRBJ1-3; 8 positions match TRBD1. This CDR3 spans 16 amino acids. V shed 5 bases, J shed 2 bases, and the junction held 8 bases outside the gene matches. Germline V gene lookup returns CDR1 SEHNR and CDR2 FQNEAQ (reference sequence). CDR3 residues: CASSRRQGIAGNTIYF. The CDR3 DNA reads as TGTGCCAGCAGCCGCCGACAGGGGATCGCTGGAAACACCATATATTTT.

CDR3 sequence (DNA): TGTGCCAGCAGCTTATTACTAGCGGGGGGGGCTAGCACAGATACGCAGTATTTT. This translates into CASSLLLAGGASTDTQYF. V is TRBV11-2 and J is TRBJ2-3; 13 nucleotides line up with TRBD2. The CDR3 loop spans 18 amino acids. The germline V gene has CDR1 SGHAT and CDR2 FQNNGV. Unmatched junction bases numbered 5, after V lost 2 bases and J lost 0 bases. The whole variable domain, remainder taken from reference TRBV11-2 and TRBJ2-3, is EAGVAQSPRYKIIEKRQSVAFWCNPISGHATLYWYQQILGQGPKLLIQFQNNGVVDDSQLPKDRFSAERLKGVDSTLKIQPAKLEDSAVYLCASSLLLAGGASTDTQYFGPGTRLTVL.

The table lists this clone with a count of one. The gene calls are TRBV20-1 and TRBJ2-7; D unclear. The ends were cut back, 6 bases at V and 4 bases at J, with 10 bases in the middle. This CDR3 spans 11 amino acids. Germline values: CDR1 DFQATT, CDR2 SNEGSKA (reference sequence). The CDR3 here is CSAHLGYEQYF. The CDR3 DNA reads as TGCAGTGCCCACCTAGGTTACGAGCAGTACTTC.

The CDR3, as DNA: TGTGCCAGCAGCTTGGCCGCGGGACAGGGTCAAGAAGCTTTCTTT. Its translation is CASSLAAGQGQEAFF. The chain couples TRBV5-6 to TRBJ1-1, with TRBD1 matching over 9 bases. There are 15 residues in the CDR3. With V trimmed by 0 bases and J by 8 bases, 8 bases remained unmatched. Germline V gene lookup returns CDR1 SGHDT and CDR2 YYEEEE.

The rearrangement links TRBV18 to TRBJ1-4, with no clear D. CDR3 length: 12 residues. Trimming shortened V by 8 bases and J by 8 bases, and 12 bases separated the two germline ends. Germline CDR1 is KGHSH and CDR2 is LQKENI. CDR3 in DNA: TGTGCCAGCCGATCACCGGGGGAAAAACTGTTTTTT. Translating gives CASRSPGEKLFF.

The chain's CDR3 is CASSPQGQGVYGYTF. The CDR3 bases are TGCGCCAGCAGCCCCCAGGGACAGGGGGTATATGGCTACACCTTC. The rearrangement links TRBV5-1 to TRBJ1-2; TRBD1 matches at 11 bases. Trimming removed 4 bases from V and 5 bases from J; junction bases left unmatched: 7. CDR1 and CDR2 (germline): SGHRS, YFSETQ. This CDR3 contains 15 residues.

V usage is TRBV7-9 and J usage is TRBJ2-1, with 9 bases fitting TRBD2. This CDR3 has 15 residues. The germline V gene has CDR1 SEHNR and CDR2 FQNEAQ (reference sequence). The trim removed 5 bases at V and 3 bases at J, leaving 5 bases unmatched. The chain's CDR3 is CASSPRGGLYNEQFF. CDR3 bases: TGTGCCAGCAGCCCGCGGGGGGGGCTCTACAATGAGCAGTTCTTC.

Details on this clone: Mismatch with germline at one junction end may stem from a read error. This chain uses TRBV7-7 with TRBJ2-1; 12 bases are shared with TRBD2. CDR3 length: 18 residues. Germline CDR1 reads SSHAT; CDR2 reads FNYEAQ (reference sequence). This CDR3 is CASSLSPRLAGGYNEQFF. The CDR3 DNA is TGTGCTAGCAGCCTTAGTCCGCGCCTAGCGGGGGGGTACAATGAGCAGTTCTTC.

The chain couples TRBV5-5 to TRBJ2-7, with D possibly TRBD2 on 5 matching bases. CDR3 length: 11 amino acids. Germline V gene sequence: CDR1 SGHKS, CDR2 YYEKEE (reference sequence). The ends were cut back, 4 bases at V and 4 bases at J, with 6 bases in the middle. The CDR3 nucleotides read TGTGCCAGCAGCCCGGGGTACGAGCAGTACTTC. Translated: CASSPGYEQYF.

The rearrangement joins TRBV5-1 to TRBJ1-5; TRBD1 matches 9 bases. Trimming removed 4 bases from V and 5 bases from J; junction bases left unmatched: 4. The CDR3 extends over 14 amino acids. The germline V gene has CDR1 SGHRS and CDR2 YFSETQ. CDR3: CASSETGGDQPQHF. The CDR3 nucleotides are TGCGCCAGCAGCGAGACAGGGGGGGATCAGCCCCAGCATTTT.

The chain links TRBV11-2 to TRBJ1-1; D might be TRBD1 (5 bases). Germline CDR1 and CDR2: SGHAT and FQNNGV. CDR3 length: 12 residues. V lost 7 bases, J lost 1 base, and 7 bases lay in between. The CDR3 region is CASTDTNTEAFF. The CDR3 DNA reads as TGTGCCAGCACGGACACGAACACTGAAGCTTTCTTT.

V usage is TRBV7-3 and J usage is TRBJ2-1, with TRBD2 matching 7 bases. With 2 bases clipped from V and 7 bases from J, the junction kept 8 bases outside the gene matches. The germline V gene has CDR1 SGHTA and CDR2 FQGTGA. The CDR3 contains 15 residues. The CDR3 region is CASSLSRGGSNEQFF. The CDR3, as DNA: TGTGCCAGCAGCTTATCCCGGGGAGGGAGTAATGAGCAGTTCTTC.

This chain uses TRBV4-3 with TRBJ2-5; 8 bases map to TRBD2. This CDR3 has 14 residues. Germline lookup yields CDR1 LGHNA and CDR2 YSLEER. V lost 4 bases to trimming and J lost 4 bases; unmatched junction nucleotides: 5. This CDR3 is CASSRGLAPETQYF. As DNA, the CDR3 is TGCGCCAGCAGCCGAGGACTAGCCCCAGAGACCCAGTACTTC.

The genes are TRBV3-1 (or the pseudogene TRBV3-2) and TRBJ1-1; D unclear. CDR1 and CDR2 from the germline V gene are LGHDT and YNNKEL (reference sequence). CDR3 length: 12 residues. Trimming pared 4 bases from V and 5 bases from J, leaving 8 bases between. CDR3 in amino acids: CASSRGRTEAFF. CDR3 coding DNA: TGTGCCAGCAGCCGCGGAAGGACTGAAGCTTTCTTT.

The V and J genes are TRBV6-4 and TRBJ2-3, with D possibly TRBD2 on 5 matching bases. The germline gives CDR1 MRHNA, CDR2 SNTAGT. V shed 5 bases and J shed 6 bases, with 12 bases lying between them. The CDR3 loop spans 13 amino acids. This CDR3 reads CASSPDSPDTQYF. In nucleotides, the CDR3 is TGTGCCAGCAGTCCGGACTCCCCCGATACGCAGTATTTT.

In its sample, this clone is hyperexpanded (1% or more). This chain joins TRBV6-1 and TRBJ1-5; the D gene is possibly TRBD1 (5 bases). With 1 base removed from V and 8 bases from J, the gap between germline ends came to 9 bases. Germline CDR1 MNHNS, CDR2 SASEGT. The CDR3 is 13 residues long. DNA of the CDR3: TGTGCCAGCAGTGAAGACAGGAGGGAGCCCCAGCATTTT. It is translated as CASSEDRREPQHF.

The rearrangement joins TRBV29-1 to TRBJ1-1, with no clear D. Trimming cost V 7 bases and J 8 bases, with 20 bases left between them. Germline lookup yields CDR1 SQVTM and CDR2 ANQGSEA. This CDR3 contains 13 residues. The CDR3 DNA follows: TGCAGCGCTACGACTGCCCTGCGTTCGGAAGCTTTCTTT. This translates into CSATTALRSEAFF.

The V gene is TRBV5-6, the J gene TRBJ1-3; a weak D match, TRBD1 (5 bases). The CDR3 consists of 17 residues. Germline V lookup: CDR1 SGHDT, CDR2 YYEEEE. Trimming cost V 0 bases and J 0 bases, with 13 bases left between them. The CDR3 is CASSLANRQFSGNTIYF. In DNA form, the CDR3 reads TGTGCCAGCAGCTTGGCCAACCGACAGTTCTCTGGAAACACCATATATTTT.